This T cell receptor beta chain derives from a study of shared T cell receptors in the human thymus. Sequencing used immunoSEQ multiplex PCR; TCRdb keeps in-frame clones, though not all of them. The data show hundreds of thousands of clones, with 88% seen just once and 0.0095% to 0.013% held by the top ten. The CDR3 runs to 14 residues. J was trimmed by 8 bases and V by 5 bases; bases with no gene match: 7. In germline, CDR1 is MNHEY, CDR2 SVGAGI. The sample was also reused in another study, on human thymus T cells. In that study: Donors consisted of healthy Finnish infants (having corrective surgery for congenital heart defects). Corrective cardiac operations yielded the resected thymus tissue. What appeared biased in thymic and blood repertoires was the usage of V and J genes. Highly overlapping thymic repertoires in unrelated individuals were reported by related research.

This clonotype was obtained from a boy under two years old with a congenital heart defect. The chain carries TRBV6-5 and TRBJ2-1; 9 nucleotides match TRBD2. Sequences were obtained from thymocytes. CDR3 sequence reads: CASSRSGLAHEQFF. The CDR3, as DNA: TGTGCCAGCAGTCGGTCGGGACTAGCTCATGAGCAGTTCTTC.